A selection of T cell receptor beta chains follows, all from one sample in a study of blood T cell repertoires in COVID-19. Sequenced by immunoSEQ multiplex PCR; TCRdb stores in-frame clones only, minus some. The sample records some 50,000 clones, under 85% being singletons. The specimen was peripheral blood. These receptors came from a human donor in a cohort sampled during active COVID-19. The conserved cysteine and the conserved F or W are not part of the CDR3 here.

>TRBV30|TRBJ1-2
ACKPRDRAYGYT
>TRBV6-1|TRBJ1-5
ASSGGQGVPHSNQPQH
>TRBV6-5|TRBJ2-7
ASSRTQRESREY
>TRBV18|TRBJ1-2
ASSRTGDYYGYT
>TRBV9|TRBJ1-5
ASSSTGSSPQH
>TRBV4-1|TRBJ1-1
ASSLWGTGGAGTEAF
>TRBV5-1|TRBJ2-1
ASSFGLAGYNEQF
>TRBV4-1|TRBJ1-2
ASSEGQGYGYT
>TRBV7-2|TRBJ2-3
ASSFSGSDPDTQY
>TRBV5-4|TRBJ2-1
ASSLGGSGSLGEQF
>TRBV7-8|TRBJ2-7
ASSPQGGSYEQY
>TRBV3-1/TRBV3-2|TRBJ2-2
ASSQGQNTGELF
>TRBV15|TRBJ2-7
ATSNEPLVAPGEQY
>TRBV5-6|TRBJ1-1
ASSPRQGYTEAF
>TRBV5-1|TRBJ1-2
ASSLDGEKGYGYT
>TRBV5-1|TRBJ2-7
ASSLGQGPYEQY
>TRBV10-2|TRBJ2-1
ASSEISGGPQYNEQF
>TRBV2|TRBJ2-1
ASSTFGTVYNEQF
>TRBV2|TRBJ2-2
ASTRQSTTATGELF
>TRBV7-8|TRBJ2-2
ASSLAVGLQNTGELF
>TRBV28|TRBJ1-4
ASSLHRATNEKLF
>TRBV7-9|TRBJ2-1
ASSLGLGRYQAYNEQF
>TRBV2|TRBJ2-7
ASSEAGGVRGFDEQY
>TRBV6-2/TRBV6-3|TRBJ2-7
ASSYSGGMIYEQY
>TRBV10-3|TRBJ2-3
AISASTAGTDTQY
>TRBV28|TRBJ2-5
ASSSIGGMWETQY
>TRBV30|TRBJ2-7
AWSLGGEQY
>TRBV6-5|TRBJ1-5
ASRLTGNQPQH
>TRBV5-1|TRBJ2-3
ASREGTLVTDTQY
>TRBV5-4|TRBJ2-3
ASSLGGRATDTQY
>TRBV5-1|TRBJ2-7
ASSLIPGGQYEQY
>TRBV11-2|TRBJ2-5
ASSLRTGMRQETQY
>TRBV6-5|TRBJ1-4
ASGRQGAKGEKLF
>TRBV10-3|TRBJ2-1
AISDSGLAGGATYNEQF
>TRBV2|TRBJ2-3
ASSQGTDTQY
>TRBV19|TRBJ2-1
ASSIDGGARNEQF
>TRBV4-3|TRBJ1-6
ASSQSRDRGFSPLH
>TRBV4-1|TRBJ1-3
ASSQDQRSYNTIY
>TRBV4-1|TRBJ1-5
ASSPRVGGNQPQH
>TRBV2|TRBJ1-5
ASSTPGQGAWSNQPQH
>TRBV19|TRBJ2-5
ASSLSGEGRETQY
>TRBV7-2|TRBJ1-1
ASSLVHGTGGAYTEAF
>TRBV7-9|TRBJ2-7
ASSLGGTSGSFYEQY
>TRBV2|TRBJ2-7
ASGTGFYEQY
>TRBV7-9|TRBJ1-5
ASSPNTGTQPQH
>TRBV29-1|TRBJ2-1
SVDRDRVASGRHNEQF
>TRBV2|TRBJ1-1
ASSEAGQGGWNTEAF
>TRBV15|TRBJ2-3
ATSRAGAPDTQY
>TRBV6-2/TRBV6-3|TRBJ1-2
ASSNTPRGTNYGYT
>TRBV5-1|TRBJ1-2
ASSSQGPRRNYGYT
>TRBV3-1/TRBV3-2|TRBJ2-1
ASSQVSGEFYNEQF